The 9 T cell receptor beta chains presented below share a single source sample, sequenced in a study of shared clonotypes between healthy human individuals. Sequenced by immunoSEQ multiplex PCR; TCRdb stores in-frame clones only, minus some. The sample yields about 1.1 million clones, around 77% seen once. The sequenced sample was memory CD4+ T cells from PBMCs. Subset: CD45RA-negative fraction. These receptors were collected from a young man in good health. Some clones in this sample may be carry-over from other donors' samples.

Concerning this clone itself: At the DNA level, this CDR3 is encoded by other sequences in the same sample as well. V gene TRBV7-3 combines with J gene TRBJ1-1; unclear D gene. The germline V gene encodes CDR1 SGHTA and CDR2 FQGTGA. V lost 5 bases, J lost 0 bases, and 7 bases lay in between. This CDR3 spans 13 amino acids. In DNA, the CDR3 is TGTGCCAGCAGCCTTCACATGAACACTGAAGCTTTCTTT. Translation gives CASSLHMNTEAFF.

This clone was recorded once. The chain is built from TRBV5-6 and TRBJ2-2, with a possible D match to TRBD2 (5 bases). V was clipped by 4 bases and J by 0 bases, with 13 bases between them. Germline V gives CDR1 SGHDT, CDR2 YYEEEE. CDR3 length equals 16 residues. CDR3 sequence reads: CASSTKRVTNTGELFF. Written as DNA, the CDR3 is TGTGCCAGCAGCACAAAGAGGGTCACGAACACCGGGGAGCTGTTTTTT.

This clone was detected a few times. V is TRBV28 and J is TRBJ1-1, with a possible D match to TRBD1 (6 bases). This CDR3 spans 14 amino acids. Deletions cut 5 bases from V and 1 base from J, with 11 bases between. In germline, CDR1 is MDHEN, CDR2 SYDVKM. The CDR3 nucleotides are TGTGCCAGCAGTAAGGGGGGCCCGAACACTGAAGCTTTCTTT. Amino acid sequence: CASSKGGPNTEAFF.

This clone came up a few times. This sequence joins TRBV7-9 and TRBJ2-7, with D perhaps TRBD2 (6 bases). Germline assignment: CDR1 SEHNR and CDR2 FQNEAQ (reference sequence). There are 13 residues in the CDR3. V shed 3 bases and J shed 6 bases, with 12 bases lying between them. In nucleotides, the CDR3 is TGTGCCAGCAGCTTCAGGAGGGAGAGCGAGCAGTACTTC. Its protein is CASSFRRESEQYF. The variable domain in full, with the rest retrieved from reference TRBV7-9 and TRBJ2-7, is DTGVSQNPRHKITKRGQNVTFRCDPISEHNRLYWYRQTLGQGPEFLTYFQNEAQLEKSRLLSDRFSAERPKGSFSTLEIQRTEQGDSAMYLCASSFRRESEQYFGPGTRLTVT.

This chain links TRBV5-8 with TRBJ1-5, with no clear D. The CDR3 sequence is 12 residues long. V gave up 0 bases and J gave up 9 bases, with 7 bases separating them. Per the germline V gene, CDR1 is SGHTS and CDR2 is YDEGEE. For the CDR3, the DNA is TGTGCCAGCAGCTTGGACCTTGGGCCCCAGCATTTT. This gives the protein CASSLDLGPQHF.

This clone has only a few counts. The chain employs TRBV15 and TRBJ2-7; 10 bases are a match to TRBD1. This CDR3 is 14 amino acids long. J lost 7 bases, V lost 3 bases, and 6 bases had no gene match. Looked up from germline, CDR1 is LNHNV and CDR2 is YYDKDF (reference sequence). The CDR3 is CATSSRQGAGEQYF. DNA for the CDR3: TGTGCCACCAGCAGTCGACAGGGGGCCGGGGAGCAGTACTTC. The whole variable domain, filled in from reference TRBV15 and TRBJ2-7, reads DAMVIQNPRYQVTQFGKPVTLSCSQTLNHNVMYWYQQKSSQAPKLLFHYYDKDFNNEADTPDNFQSRRPNTSFCFLDIRSPGLGDTAMYLCATSSRQGAGEQYFGPGTRLTVT.

A note on this clone: This may be a read error: a much more frequent sequence differs by one nucleotide. Additional DNA sequences in this sample encode the identical CDR3. CDR3 loop: CASSLASSGNTIYF. As DNA, the CDR3 is TGTGCCAGCAGCTTAGCCAGCTCTGGAAACACCATATATTTT. V gene TRBV7-9 combines with J gene TRBJ1-3; D is ambiguous. This CDR3 is built from 14 residues. In germline, CDR1 is SEHNR, CDR2 FQNEAQ (reference sequence). Trimming removed 0 bases at V and 0 bases at J, with 3 bases between.

The chain couples TRBV18 to TRBJ2-2; the D gene is possibly TRBD1 (6 bases). Germline loops: CDR1 KGHSH, CDR2 LQKENI. V lost 3 bases to trimming and J lost 6 bases, with 8 bases between them. This CDR3 has 13 amino acids. The CDR3 is CASSPRTAGELFF. In DNA, the CDR3 is TGTGCCAGCTCACCTAGGACAGCCGGGGAGCTGTTTTTT. The full variable domain, in which reference TRBV18 and TRBJ2-2 provide the parts outside the CDR3, is NAGVMQNPRHLVRRRGQEARLRCSPMKGHSHVYWYRQLPEEGLKFMVYLQKENIIDESGMPKERFSAEFPKEGPSILRIQQVVRGDSAAYFCASSPRTAGELFFGEGSRLTVL.

The V call is TRBV10-2, the J call TRBJ2-1; TRBD2 aligns across 8 bases. Germline CDR1 WSHSY, CDR2 SAAADI. This CDR3 is built from 15 residues. V lost 6 bases, J lost 3 bases, and 7 bases stayed unmatched. The CDR3, as DNA: TGCGCCAGCAGGTCCAGCGGGAGCCTCTACAATGAGCAGTTCTTC. It yields the protein CASRSSGSLYNEQFF.